The clone carrying this TCR beta chain was seen a single time. Sequencing used immunoSEQ multiplex PCR; TCRdb keeps in-frame clones, though not all of them. The profile shows 200,000 or so clones, 80% to 90% of them singletons. Per germline, CDR1 LNHDA and CDR2 SQIVND (reference sequence). Trimming removed 3 bases from V and 8 bases from J, with 7 bases in between. This CDR3 is 11 amino acids long. The data are from a study of T cell responses to AZD1222 COVID-19 vaccine. The source of this sequence is an adult in good health. The V call is TRBV19, the J call TRBJ1-2; D is unresolved. The sequencing used peripheral blood, collected on day 0 of AZD1222 vaccination. For the CDR3, the DNA is TGTGCCAGTAGTATTGGGGTCGGCTACACCTTC. Its translation is CASSIGVGYTF.